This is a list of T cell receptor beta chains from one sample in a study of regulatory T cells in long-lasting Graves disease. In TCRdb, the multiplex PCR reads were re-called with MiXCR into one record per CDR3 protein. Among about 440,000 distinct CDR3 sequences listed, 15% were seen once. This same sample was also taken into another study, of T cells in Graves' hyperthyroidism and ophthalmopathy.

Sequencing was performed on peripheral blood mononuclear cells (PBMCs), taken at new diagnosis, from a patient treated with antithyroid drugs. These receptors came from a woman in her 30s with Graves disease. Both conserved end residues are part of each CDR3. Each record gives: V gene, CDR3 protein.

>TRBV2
CASTRGTGTYEQYF
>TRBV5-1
CASSLQASSYEQYF
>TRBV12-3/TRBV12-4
CATQEPMNTEAFF
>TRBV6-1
CASSEGQTYEQYF
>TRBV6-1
CATYRDPSSYNEQFF
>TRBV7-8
CASSFLSSGARTDTQYF
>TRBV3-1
CASSQSALSEQFF
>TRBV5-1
CASSSNLLTGTGDGYTF
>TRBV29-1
CSVGAGGTGNTEAFF
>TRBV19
CASSLYFSDRWELFF
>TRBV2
CASSLQGIGEKLFF
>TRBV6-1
CASKLTGDQPQHF
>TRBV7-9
CASTPQGNFAGELFF
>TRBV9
CASSIGQGPYEQYF
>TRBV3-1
CASSQGVVGNQPQHF
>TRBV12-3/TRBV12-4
CASSFLGGEQFF
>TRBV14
CASSQVSSGRGNTQYF
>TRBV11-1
CASSRGDLVGDQNEQFF
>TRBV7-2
CASSALGNTIYF
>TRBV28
CASSLLVGSSYNEQFF
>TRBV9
CASSVDPTGGETQYF
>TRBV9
CASSENLNTEAFF
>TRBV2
CASSGQVNTGELFF
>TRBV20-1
CSARQGHEQYF
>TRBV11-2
CASSRASGAYEQYF
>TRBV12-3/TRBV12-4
CASRREGSVDTGELFF